This T cell receptor beta chain was identified during a study of cytomegalovirus exposure and HLA in healthy donors. About the research overall: Genotyping showed around four fifths of roughly 400 donors falling in the Caucasian-associated ancestry cluster.

PCR used 60 Vbeta primers and 13 Jbeta primers. Sequenced by immunoSEQ multiplex PCR; TCRdb stores in-frame clones only, minus some. Of 50,000 to 70,000 clones listed, around 80% are singletons. General study results and limits: A later analysis revealed that TCR association rates differed between HLA loci, peaking at DRB1 and bottoming out at HLA-C. The study recorded more than 150 TCR beta chains that were cytomegalovirus-associated. Relative to the 666-donor mean, N-insertions were reportedly fewer in an Asian-associated ancestry cluster in a later analysis.

With respect to this clone: Its antigen is as yet unknown.

Germline CDR1 reads GTSNPN; CDR2 reads SVGIG (reference sequence). CDR3 length: 14 residues. V lost 2 bases and J 1 base, leaving 11 bases between the germline ends. This chain joins TRBV30 and TRBJ2-5, with D perhaps TRBD2 (6 bases). Sequenced: PBMCs. The origin of this receptor is a girl between 5 and 17 years old in good health and CMV-seropositive. The CDR3 DNA is TGTGCCTGGAGTCCTACTAGCCGCCAAGAGACCCAGTACTTC. As protein: CAWSPTSRQETQYF.